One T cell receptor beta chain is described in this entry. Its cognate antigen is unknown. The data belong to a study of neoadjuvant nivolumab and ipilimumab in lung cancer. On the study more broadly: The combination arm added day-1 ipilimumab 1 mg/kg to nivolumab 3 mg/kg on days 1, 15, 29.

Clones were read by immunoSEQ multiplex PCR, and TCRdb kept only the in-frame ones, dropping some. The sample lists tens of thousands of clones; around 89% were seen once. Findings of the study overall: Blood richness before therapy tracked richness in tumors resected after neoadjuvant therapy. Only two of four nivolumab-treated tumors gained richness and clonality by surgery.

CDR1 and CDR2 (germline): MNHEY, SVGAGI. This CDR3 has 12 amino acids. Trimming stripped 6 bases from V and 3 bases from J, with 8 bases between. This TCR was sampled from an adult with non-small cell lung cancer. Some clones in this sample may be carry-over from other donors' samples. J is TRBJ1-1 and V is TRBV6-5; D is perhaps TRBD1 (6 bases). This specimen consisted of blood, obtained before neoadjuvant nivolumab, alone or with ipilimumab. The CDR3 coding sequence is TGTGCCAGCAGGACAGGAGACACTGAAGCTTTCTTT. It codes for CASRTGDTEAFF.